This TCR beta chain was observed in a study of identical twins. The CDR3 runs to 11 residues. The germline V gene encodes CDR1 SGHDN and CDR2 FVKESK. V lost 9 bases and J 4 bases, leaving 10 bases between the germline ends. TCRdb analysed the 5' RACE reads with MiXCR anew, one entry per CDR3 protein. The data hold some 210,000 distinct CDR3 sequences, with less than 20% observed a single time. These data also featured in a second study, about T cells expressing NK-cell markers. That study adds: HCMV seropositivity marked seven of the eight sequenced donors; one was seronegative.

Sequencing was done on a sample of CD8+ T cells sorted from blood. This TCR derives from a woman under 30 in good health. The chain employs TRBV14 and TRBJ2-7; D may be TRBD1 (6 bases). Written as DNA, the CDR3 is TGTGCCAGTTCGGACAGATACGAGCAGTACTTC. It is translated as CASSDRYEQYF.